The clone carrying this T cell receptor beta chain was seen more than once but under ten times. The target antigen is unknown. Using its own MiXCR run on the 5' RACE reads, TCRdb lists one record per CDR3 protein. The top ten clones hold around 8.7% of a sample with around 420,000 distinct CDR3 sequences, 20% to 25% of them seen once. This sample stems from a study of T-cell memory formation after mild COVID-19. Whole-study findings and limits: The study found contracting CD4+ clones mainly in CM and EM and contracting CD8+ clones in EMRA.

This TCR was sampled from an adult woman who had mild COVID-19 (a few samples of this study predate the infection). Cell type and time point are not known. Specimen: PBMCs or a T cell subset sorted from them (not recorded which).

The CDR3 DNA reads as TGCGCCAGCAGCTCCCAGGGTCCTGAAGCTTTCTTT. The encoded protein is CASSSQGPEAFF. V usage is TRBV5-1 and J usage is TRBJ1-1; D perhaps matches TRBD1 (5 bases). This CDR3 is 12 amino acids long. Trimming shortened V by 3 bases and J by 6 bases, and 9 bases separated the two germline ends. Germline V lookup: CDR1 SGHRS, CDR2 YFSETQ.